One sample yielded the 27 T cell receptor beta chains listed below, sequenced in a study of cytomegalovirus exposure and HLA in healthy donors. The study ran its PCR with 60 Vbeta and 13 Jbeta primers. Using immunoSEQ multiplex PCR, the repertoire was profiled, and TCRdb retains in-frame clones only, with some absent. The data show over 250,000 clones, roughly two thirds seen once. The sequencing sample was made of PBMCs. The receptors were sampled from a female donor in good health and CMV-seronegative.

The chain is built from TRBV6-5 and TRBJ1-2; 7 nucleotides line up with TRBD1. This CDR3 is built from 15 residues. V shed 5 bases, J shed 6 bases, and the junction held 12 bases outside the gene matches. Germline loops: CDR1 MNHEY, CDR2 SVGAGI. The DNA of the CDR3 is TGTGCCAGCAGTACCGCCGGAGGACAGGTTCATGGCTACACCTTC. The encoded protein is CASSTAGGQVHGYTF.

V usage is TRBV6-6 and J usage is TRBJ1-2, with 8 bases matching TRBD1. The CDR3 sequence is 15 residues long. The germline CDR1 and CDR2 sequences are MNHNY and SVGAGI (reference sequence). Unmatched junction bases numbered 13, after V lost 6 bases and J lost 7 bases. DNA of the CDR3: TGTGCCAGCAGCCAAGCCGACAGGGGCCAAGTTGGCTACACCTTC. Its translation: CASSQADRGQVGYTF.

This clone was found a few times. The gene calls are TRBV28 and TRBJ2-7; 7 bases align to TRBD1. Germline V gives CDR1 MDHEN, CDR2 SYDVKM. J lost 2 bases, V lost 9 bases, and 7 bases had no gene match. This CDR3 has 13 residues. Here the CDR3 DNA reads TGTGCCAGACGGGACAGCGCCGCCTACGAGCAGTACTTC. Translation: CARRDSAAYEQYF.

This sequence joins TRBV20-1 and TRBJ1-4; D possibly corresponds to TRBD1 (6 bases). V dropped 5 bases and J dropped 8 bases, with 9 bases sitting between them. The CDR3 is 11 residues long. Germline lookup yields CDR1 DFQATT and CDR2 SNEGSKA (reference sequence). As DNA, the CDR3 is TGCAGTGCTCGGACAGAGGAAAAACTGTTTTTT. It is translated as CSARTEEKLFF.

This chain links TRBV11-2 with TRBJ1-1; unclear D gene. V was cut by 5 bases and J by 14 bases, with 15 bases left in between. CDR1 SGHAT and CDR2 FQNNGV come from the germline V gene. This CDR3 region has 11 residues. The chain's CDR3 is CASSQVAPPFF. The CDR3 DNA follows: TGTGCCAGCAGCCAGGTCGCCCCCCCGTTCTTT.

The rearrangement links TRBV6-5 to TRBJ1-5; 8 bases are a match to TRBD1. V lost 6 bases to trimming and J lost 1 base; unmatched junction nucleotides: 5. Germline V gene data show CDR1 as MNHEY and CDR2 as SVGAGI. This CDR3 is built from 15 residues. CDR3 region: CASRTGGGSNQPQHF. CDR3 DNA: TGTGCCAGCAGAACAGGGGGGGGAAGCAATCAGCCCCAGCATTTT.

The V and J genes are TRBV2 and TRBJ1-2, with D perhaps TRBD1 (6 bases). Germline V gene sequence: CDR1 SNHLY, CDR2 FYNNEI. This CDR3 spans 14 amino acids. V was clipped by 8 bases and J by 1 base, with 14 bases between them. The CDR3 DNA reads TGTGCCAGCCGGGTCGGACAGCTTAACTATGGCTACACCTTC. Translated, it gives CASRVGQLNYGYTF.

The genes are TRBV4-2 and TRBJ2-7; 14 positions match TRBD2. J lost 3 bases, V lost 2 bases, and 3 bases had no gene match. This CDR3 comprises 16 residues. Germline lookup yields CDR1 LGHNA and CDR2 YNFKEQ. The CDR3 here is CASSQTGTSGSYEQYF. CDR3 in DNA: TGTGCCAGCAGCCAAACCGGGACTAGCGGGAGCTACGAGCAGTACTTC.

This clone was seen a few times. This rearrangement joins TRBV11-2 to TRBJ2-7; 8 bases match TRBD2. Germline CDR1 reads SGHAT; CDR2 reads FQNNGV. V shed 6 bases and J 5 bases; nucleotides not matched to a gene: 9. The CDR3 has 14 residues. CDR3 loop: CASSYRGGAHEQYF. CDR3 nucleotides: TGTGCCAGCAGTTACCGGGGGGGGGCCCACGAGCAGTACTTC.

This sequence joins TRBV28 and TRBJ2-7; 7 bases agree with TRBD1. The CDR3 loop spans 14 amino acids. V gave up 6 bases and J gave up 4 bases; unmatched junction bases: 9. CDR1 MDHEN and CDR2 SYDVKM come from the germline V gene. CDR3 sequence reads: CASRKPGQPYEQYF. DNA for the CDR3: TGTGCCAGCAGGAAACCGGGACAGCCTTACGAGCAGTACTTC. Full variable domain (remainder filled in from reference TRBV28 and TRBJ2-7): DVKVTQSSRYLVKRTGEKVFLECVQDMDHENMFWYRQDPGLGLRLIYFSYDVKMKEKGDIPEGYSVSREKKERFSLILESASTNQTSMYLCASRKPGQPYEQYFGPGTRLTVT.

There are a few counts of this clone. The junction shows a germline mismatch at one end, possibly a read error. The chain links TRBV7-9 to TRBJ1-1, with D perhaps matching TRBD1 (5 bases). The CDR3 has 13 amino acids. Germline values: CDR1 SEHNR, CDR2 FQNEAQ (reference sequence). In DNA form, the CDR3 reads TGTTCCAGCAGCTTGATGCAGGGATCTGAAGCTTTCTTT. This translates into CSSSLMQGSEAFF.

This clone was seen only once. This chain joins TRBV7-9 and TRBJ1-1; D uncertain. CDR3 length: 14 amino acids. Trimming took 5 bases from V and 2 from J, leaving 12 bases between them. Germline V lookup: CDR1 SEHNR, CDR2 FQNEAQ (reference sequence). This CDR3 is CASSPVYPNTEAFF. CDR3 nucleotide sequence: TGTGCCAGCAGCCCCGTCTACCCTAACACTGAAGCTTTCTTT.

The V and J genes are TRBV7-9 and TRBJ1-1; D unresolved. This CDR3 is built from 14 residues. The germline V and J ends were trimmed by 7 bases and 5 bases, with 17 bases remaining between them. Germline lookup yields CDR1 SEHNR and CDR2 FQNEAQ (reference sequence). The CDR3 sequence is CASTHKTLGTEAFF. The CDR3 region has the DNA TGTGCCAGCACCCACAAGACCCTCGGGACTGAAGCTTTCTTT.

The chain links TRBV28 to TRBJ1-5, with TRBD1 as a possible D gene (6 bases). Germline CDR1 and CDR2: MDHEN and SYDVKM. The CDR3 sequence is 14 residues long. Trimming removed 8 bases from V and 0 bases from J, with 11 bases in between. The CDR3 DNA reads as TGTGCCAGCCAACAGGGCGGTAGCAATCAGCCCCAGCATTTT. Protein: CASQQGGSNQPQHF.

The chain joins TRBV10-1 to TRBJ2-1; D gene ambiguous. This CDR3 region has 12 residues. Trimming took off 0 bases at V and 12 bases at J, with 9 bases between the two ends. CDR1 and CDR2 (germline): WNHNN, SYGVQD (reference sequence). CDR3 nucleotide sequence: TGCGCCAGCAGTGAGTCCCTGGGCATGCAGTTCTTC. Residues: CASSESLGMQFF.

J is TRBJ2-2 and V is TRBV9, with 8 nucleotides matching TRBD2. Unmatched junction bases numbered 9, after V lost 4 bases and J lost 4 bases. The CDR3 is made up of 16 amino acids. Germline V gene lookup returns CDR1 SGDLS and CDR2 YYNGEE. The CDR3 spells CASSISGTSSTGELFF. The CDR3 nucleotides read TGTGCCAGCAGCATCTCCGGGACTAGTAGCACCGGGGAGCTGTTTTTT.

The J gene is TRBJ2-7, the V gene TRBV14; D possibly corresponds to TRBD1 (5 bases). From germline, CDR1 is SGHDN and CDR2 FVKESK. The V end lost 1 base, the J end lost 2 bases, and 12 bases lay between the germline ends. CDR3 length equals 15 residues. The CDR3 region is CASSQGYQGPYEQYF. The CDR3 DNA reads as TGTGCCAGCAGCCAAGGGTACCAGGGTCCCTACGAGCAGTACTTC.

The genes are TRBV5-1 and TRBJ2-1; TRBD2 is a possible D gene (5 bases). Between the trimmed V and J ends, which lost 4 bases and 8 bases, there was a span of 13 bases. Germline CDR1 and CDR2: SGHRS and YFSETQ. The CDR3 consists of 13 residues. The CDR3 loop is CASSASLRDEQFF. The DNA for the CDR3 is TGCGCCAGCAGCGCCTCATTGAGGGATGAGCAGTTCTTC.

The J gene is TRBJ2-5, the V gene TRBV25-1; 12 nucleotides align to TRBD2. Losses at the gene ends were 1 base for V and 4 bases for J; bases not matched to a gene: 7. This CDR3 has 17 amino acids. Germline loops: CDR1 MGHDK, CDR2 SYGVNS. The CDR3 spells CASSEWASGRVGETQYF. The CDR3, as DNA: TGTGCCAGCAGTGAATGGGCTAGCGGGAGGGTCGGAGAGACCCAGTACTTC.

The chain links TRBV5-6 to TRBJ2-1; 9 positions match TRBD1. The V gene end was trimmed by 4 bases and the J gene end by 5 bases; junction bases not matched to a gene: 7. Germline CDR1 and CDR2: SGHDT and YYEEEE. This CDR3 contains 15 residues. Written as DNA, the CDR3 is TGTGCCAGCAGCCCGGACAGGGGCTTGGACAATGAGCAGTTCTTC. Protein sequence: CASSPDRGLDNEQFF. Together with reference TRBV5-6 and TRBJ2-1, the CDR3 gives the full variable domain: DAGVTQSPTHLIKTRGQQVTLRCSPKSGHDTVSWYQQALGQGPQFIFQYYEEEERQRGNFPDRFSGHQFPNYSSELNVNALLLGDSALYLCASSPDRGLDNEQFFGPGTRLTVL.

This chain uses TRBV10-3 with TRBJ2-7, with 15 bases aligning to TRBD2. The germline CDR1 and CDR2 sequences are ENHRY and SYGVKD. This CDR3 region has 15 residues. V trimming: 4 bases; J trimming: 5 bases; junction bases outside the gene matches: 3. The CDR3 here is CAISGGLAGGDEQYF. CDR3 nucleotides: TGTGCCATCAGTGGGGGACTAGCGGGAGGAGACGAGCAGTACTTC.

The rearrangement links TRBV6-6 to TRBJ2-7; 8 bases line up with TRBD2. Germline CDR1 is MNHNY and CDR2 is SVGAGI (reference sequence). J was trimmed by 6 bases and V by 0 bases; bases with no gene match: 10. CDR3 length: 16 residues. CDR3 sequence reads: CASSYSHGLAGSEQYF. CDR3 sequence (DNA): TGTGCCAGCAGTTACTCACACGGGCTAGCGGGTTCCGAGCAGTACTTC.

The chain recombines TRBV6-1 with TRBJ2-5; tentatively, D is TRBD1 (5 bases). The DNA end is a closer match to TRBJ2-7, so the J assignment may be wrong. The CDR3 consists of 12 residues. Germline assignment: CDR1 MNHNS and CDR2 SASEGT. The CDR3 reads CASSARVREQYF. As DNA, the CDR3 is TGTGCCAGCAGTGCCAGGGTTCGCGAGCAGTACTTC.

The sample holds a few counts of this clone. CDR3 in DNA: TGTGCCAGCAGTGGGGGACAGGGATTCACCGGGGAGCTGTTTTTT. Translated, it gives CASSGGQGFTGELFF. This chain links TRBV6-1 with TRBJ2-2; TRBD1 matches 9 bases. Unmatched junction bases numbered 4, after V lost 4 bases and J lost 4 bases. Germline CDR1 reads MNHNS; CDR2 reads SASEGT. There are 15 residues in the CDR3.

In DNA, the CDR3 is TGTGCCTGGAGTGTACGAAGGGGGCCTCACTATGGCTACACCTTC. It specifies CAWSVRRGPHYGYTF. This chain links TRBV30 with TRBJ1-2; TRBD1 matches 7 bases. CDR1 and CDR2 (germline): GTSNPN, SVGIG (reference sequence). V was clipped by 0 bases and J by 3 bases; unmatched bases: 7. This CDR3 is built from 15 residues.

This clone was counted a few times. The chain uses TRBV5-1 and TRBJ2-1, with 14 nucleotides matching TRBD2. From germline, CDR1 is SGHRS and CDR2 YFSETQ. V trimming: 0 bases; J trimming: 0 bases; junction bases outside the gene matches: 8. CDR3 size: 20 residues. The CDR3 is CASSLGLAGGQMSSYNEQFF. For the CDR3, the DNA is TGCGCCAGCAGCTTGGGACTAGCGGGAGGGCAGATGAGCTCCTACAATGAGCAGTTCTTC. Complete variable domain (other parts from reference TRBV5-1 and TRBJ2-1): KAGVTQTPRYLIKTRGQQVTLSCSPISGHRSVSWYQQTPGQGLQFLFEYFSETQRNKGNFPGRFSGRQFSNSRSEMNVSTLELGDSALYLCASSLGLAGGQMSSYNEQFFGPGTRLTVL.

The chain has TRBV25-1 and TRBJ2-3; TRBD2 matches 8 bases. CDR1 is MGHDK and CDR2 is SYGVNS in the germline V gene. After removal of 1 base from V and 3 bases from J, the junction contained 12 bases not matched to a gene. The CDR3 extends over 18 amino acids. The CDR3 reads CASSEFALGREVTDTQYF. The CDR3 DNA reads TGTGCCAGCAGTGAATTTGCCCTCGGGCGGGAGGTGACAGATACGCAGTATTTT.